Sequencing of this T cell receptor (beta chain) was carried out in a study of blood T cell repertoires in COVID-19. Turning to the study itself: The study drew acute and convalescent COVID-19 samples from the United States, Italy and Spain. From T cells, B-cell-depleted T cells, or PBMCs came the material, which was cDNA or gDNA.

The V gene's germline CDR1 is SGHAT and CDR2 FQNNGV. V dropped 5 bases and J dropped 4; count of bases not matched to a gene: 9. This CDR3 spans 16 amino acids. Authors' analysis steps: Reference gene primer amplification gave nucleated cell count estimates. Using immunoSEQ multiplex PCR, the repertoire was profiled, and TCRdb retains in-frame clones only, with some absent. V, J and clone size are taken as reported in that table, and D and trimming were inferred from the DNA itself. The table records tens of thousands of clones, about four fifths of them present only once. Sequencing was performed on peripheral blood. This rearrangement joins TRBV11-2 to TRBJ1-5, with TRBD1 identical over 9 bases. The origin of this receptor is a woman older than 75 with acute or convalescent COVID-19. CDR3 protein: CASSAYSGTGNQPQHF. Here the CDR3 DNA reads TGTGCCAGCAGCGCCTATTCCGGGACAGGGAATCAGCCCCAGCATTTT.